The rows below give T cell receptor beta chains drawn from one sample of a study of cytomegalovirus exposure and HLA in healthy donors. Data came from immunoSEQ multiplex PCR; TCRdb stores just in-frame clones and leaves some out. The repertoire holds roughly 160,000 clones, with 85% as singletons. The sample comprised PBMCs. The receptors were sampled from a boy aged 2 to 10 in good health and CMV-seronegative. Each CDR3 is given without its conserved first and last residue. Fields, in order: J gene, V gene, CDR3 protein.

TRBJ2-1	TRBV21-1	ASTRFGTGGNEQF
TRBJ1-1	TRBV7-9	SSSLDQGYTEAF
TRBJ1-4	TRBV18	ASSPRGLEEKLF
TRBJ1-2	TRBV7-2	ASSTQTGERGYT
TRBJ1-2	TRBV28	ASSLNNGALYGYT
TRBJ2-3	TRBV9	ASSAALAGVDTQY
TRBJ2-3	TRBV11-2	ASSRDLLNTQY
TRBJ2-4	TRBV27	ASRPRPGGAPAKNIQY
TRBJ1-5	TRBV9	ASSADLGQVGNQPQH
TRBJ1-3	TRBV6-1	ASRGPGSPGNTIY
TRBJ1-1	TRBV19	ASSIGTVNTEAF
TRBJ2-1	TRBV19	ASRRGIAERLNEQF
TRBJ1-4	TRBV30	AWSTWTGTATNEKLF
TRBJ1-3	TRBV7-9	SSSFSGTGVGNTIY
TRBJ1-3	TRBV6-6	ASSQISGNTIY
TRBJ2-2	TRBV5-1	ASSLEGTTGELF
TRBJ1-3	TRBV7-6	ASSLGRDRGLNTIY
TRBJ2-3	TRBV9	ASSPRRGPDTQY
TRBJ1-1	TRBV5-1	ASSLWNRGSTEAF
TRBJ2-5	TRBV2	ASSDLLASQETQY
TRBJ1-6	TRBV6-1	ASSDQTAGGRSYNSPLH
TRBJ2-1	TRBV5-4	ASSSGGRAFSSYNEQF
TRBJ2-7	TRBV18	ASSPRTGSHEQY
TRBJ2-1	TRBV2	ASRGSGDEQF